This is a list of T cell receptor beta chains from one sample in a study of T cell repertoires in cytomegalovirus infection. TCRdb passed the reads through MiXCR, listing each CDR3 protein once. This table holds around 900,000 distinct CDR3 sequences, more than 25% found once. No antigen has been identified for these receptors. Sequencing used cultured CD8+ T cells from PBMCs, obtained from culture after CMV antigen stimulation. The source of these receptors is a human donor in good health (CMV status not recorded). Some clones in this sample may be carry-over from other donors' samples. Both conserved end residues are part of each CDR3. The order of the fields is clone size, V gene, D gene, J gene, CDR3 DNA, CDR3 protein. The D gene is left open where the match is weak. Clone size is stated in some rows and not others, as once, few, many or a class when expanded.

size: few; V: TRBV19; D: NA; J: TRBJ1-5; DNA: TGTGCCAGTAGTATAGAGACTACAGATGGCAATCAGCCCCAGCATTTT; CDR3: CASSIETTDGNQPQHF
size: many; V: TRBV7-9; D: NA; J: TRBJ2-1; DNA: TGTGCCAGCAGCTTAGCCCGGCGGCCCAGCTCCTACAATGAGCAGTTCTTC; CDR3: CASSLARRPSSYNEQFF
size: NA; V: TRBV20-1; D: NA; J: TRBJ2-1; DNA: TGCAGTGCTACGTCGGGGGTCCACAATGAGCAGTTCTTC; CDR3: CSATSGVHNEQFF
size: few; V: TRBV5-1; D: NA; J: TRBJ2-1; DNA: TGCGCCAGCAGCTTAACGGCCGGGACGGTATACAATGAGCAGTTCTTC; CDR3: CASSLTAGTVYNEQFF
size: few; V: TRBV7-3; D: TRBD1; J: TRBJ2-7; DNA: TGTGCCAGCAGCCAAGGACAGGGTAATCTTCAGAGCTCCTACGAGCAGTACTTC; CDR3: CASSQGQGNLQSSYEQYF
size: NA; V: TRBV20-1; D: NA; J: TRBJ1-4; DNA: TGCAGTGCTCGCCTGACAGGTGAAGAAAAACTGTTTTTT; CDR3: CSARLTGEEKLFF
size: few; V: TRBV2; D: NA; J: TRBJ1-1; DNA: TGTGCCAGCAGATCCGACAGGAACACTGAAGCTTTCTTT; CDR3: CASRSDRNTEAFF
size: few; V: TRBV5-6; D: NA; J: TRBJ1-5; DNA: TGTGCCAGCAGCGGGGGGGACGGGGGGAATCAGCCCCAGCATTTT; CDR3: CASSGGDGGNQPQHF
size: NA; V: TRBV10-1; D: NA; J: TRBJ2-7; DNA: TGCGCCAGCAGTGAGACTAGAGGGATGAGGGAGCAGTACTTC; CDR3: CASSETRGMREQYF
size: NA; V: TRBV6-5; D: NA; J: TRBJ2-2; DNA: TGTGCCAGCTGTTACTCGAATTCACCGGACACCGGGGAGCTGTTTTTT; CDR3: CASCYSNSPDTGELFF